This TCR beta chain derives from a study of blood T cells in healthy people across ages. The wider study: About one barcoded beta molecule per two T cells was captured by template switching. Overall study results and limits: Not knowing donor CMV status may have confounded expanded clonotype changes. What prevented conclusive comparison of naive and antigen-experienced cells was that PBMCs were unsorted.

There are 17 residues in the CDR3. The germline gives CDR1 DFQATT, CDR2 SNEGSKA (reference sequence). Trimming stripped 6 bases from V and 0 bases from J, with 23 bases between. Sample-barcoded 5' priming and a J-beta primer mix drove a second PCR of roughly 6 to 12 cycles. TCRdb re-derived calls from the 5' RACE reads in MiXCR, one entry per CDR3 protein. The table has roughly 1.9 million distinct CDR3 sequences, roughly two fifths seen once. This clonotype was counted only a few times. Its target is not known. This sequence was found in a human donor in good health. Input material: blood. The chain employs TRBV20-1 and TRBJ1-2, with D possibly being TRBD1 (5 bases). CDR3 sequence (DNA): TGCAGTGCCAGGGTGGCAGAAGGTGTAACAGCTAACTATGGCTACACCTTC. It encodes CSARVAEGVTANYGYTF.